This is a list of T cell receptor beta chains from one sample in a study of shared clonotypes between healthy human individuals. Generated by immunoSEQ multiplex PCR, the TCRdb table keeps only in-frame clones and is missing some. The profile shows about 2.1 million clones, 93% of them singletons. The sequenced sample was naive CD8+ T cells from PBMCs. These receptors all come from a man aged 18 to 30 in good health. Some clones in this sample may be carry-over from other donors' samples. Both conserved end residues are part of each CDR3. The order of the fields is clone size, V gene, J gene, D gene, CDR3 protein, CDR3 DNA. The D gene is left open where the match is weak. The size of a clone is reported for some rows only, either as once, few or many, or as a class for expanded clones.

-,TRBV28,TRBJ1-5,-,CASTSGFLINQPQHF,TGTGCCAGCACCTCCGGCTTCCTTATCAATCAGCCCCAGCATTTT
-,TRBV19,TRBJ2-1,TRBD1,CASSPGGRGYNEQFF,TGTGCCAGTAGTCCAGGGGGACGAGGTTACAATGAGCAGTTCTTC
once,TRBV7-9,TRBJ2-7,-,CASSLPGEQYF,TGTGCCAGCAGCCTCCCCGGCGAGCAGTACTTC
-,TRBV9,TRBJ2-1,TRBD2,CASSHTSGSYNEQFF,TGTGCCAGCAGCCATACTAGCGGGAGCTACAATGAGCAGTTCTTC
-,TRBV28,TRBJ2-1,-,CASRNGVGNEQFF,TGTGCCAGCAGAAATGGAGTAGGCAATGAGCAGTTCTTC
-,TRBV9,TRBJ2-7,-,CASSVGQGGYEQYF,TGTGCCAGCAGCGTGGGGCAGGGGGGCTACGAGCAGTACTTC
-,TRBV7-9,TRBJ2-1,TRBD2,CASSSPGLAGHEQFF,TGTGCCAGCAGCTCCCCCGGGCTAGCGGGACATGAGCAGTTCTTC
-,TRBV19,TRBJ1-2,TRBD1,CASSSEDRGGYTF,TGTGCCAGTAGTTCAGAGGACAGGGGAGGCTACACCTTC
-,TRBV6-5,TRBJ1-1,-,CASSFTGGRAFF,TGTGCCAGCAGTTTCACGGGGGGGAGGGCTTTCTTT
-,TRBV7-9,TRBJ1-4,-,CASRSPGLAHEKLFF,TGTGCCAGCAGATCCCCGGGTCTTGCCCATGAAAAACTGTTTTTT
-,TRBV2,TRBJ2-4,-,CASNPGGDWKNIQYF,TGTGCCAGCAACCCAGGGGGGGACTGGAAGAACATTCAGTACTTC
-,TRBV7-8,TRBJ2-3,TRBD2,CASSFSLSGRATDTQYF,TGTGCCAGCAGCTTCTCCCTAAGCGGGAGGGCCACAGATACGCAGTATTTT
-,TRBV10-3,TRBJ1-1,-,CASSNLGRRRFTEAFF,TGTGCCAGCAGTAACCTCGGCAGACGCCGGTTCACTGAAGCTTTCTTT
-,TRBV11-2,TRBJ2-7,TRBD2,CASSYSGGYEQYF,TGTGCCAGCAGCTATAGCGGGGGGTACGAGCAGTACTTC
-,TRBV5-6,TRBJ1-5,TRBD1,CASSLFSGGGDNQPQHF,TGTGCCAGCAGCTTGTTTTCGGGAGGGGGCGACAATCAGCCCCAGCATTTT
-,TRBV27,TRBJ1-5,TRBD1,CASSPSGGASQPQHF,TGTGCCAGCAGTCCATCAGGGGGCGCATCTCAGCCCCAGCATTTT
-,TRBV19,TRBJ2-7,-,CASSEGVPSEQYF,TGTGCCAGTAGTGAGGGGGTTCCGAGCGAGCAGTACTTC
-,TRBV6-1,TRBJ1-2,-,CASSEGQPIYGYTF,TGTGCCAGCAGCGAAGGACAGCCCATCTATGGCTACACCTTC
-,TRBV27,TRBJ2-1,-,CASSSKDYLEAYNEQFF,TGTGCCAGCAGTTCCAAGGACTACCTAGAGGCTTACAATGAGCAGTTCTTC
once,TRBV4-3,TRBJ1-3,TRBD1,CASSPGTASSGNTIYF,TGCGCCAGCAGCCCCGGGACAGCGAGCTCTGGAAACACCATATATTTT
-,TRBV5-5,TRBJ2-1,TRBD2,CASKSSGRLLDEQFF,TGTGCCAGCAAGAGTAGCGGGAGGTTACTCGATGAGCAGTTCTTC
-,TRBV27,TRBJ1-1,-,CASSLAGGLVMNTEAFF,TGTGCCAGCAGTTTGGCCGGGGGGTTAGTGATGAACACTGAAGCTTTCTTT
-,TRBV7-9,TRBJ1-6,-,CASTLGGNSPLHF,TGTGCCAGCACTCTGGGGGGTAATTCACCCCTCCACTTT
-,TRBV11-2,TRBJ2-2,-,CASSFPGTPTGELFF,TGTGCCAGCAGCTTCCCTGGGACACCCACCGGGGAGCTGTTTTTT
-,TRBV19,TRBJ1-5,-,CACGDWTEQGAQPQHF,TGTGCGTGCGGGGACTGGACAGAGCAAGGGGCTCAGCCCCAGCATTTT
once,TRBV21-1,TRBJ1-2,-,CASSKAARGEICGYTF,TGTGCCAGCAGCAAAGCGGCCAGGGGCGAGATCTGTGGCTACACCTTC
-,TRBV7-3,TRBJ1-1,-,CASSSKGGMNTEAFF,TGTGCCAGCAGCTCCAAAGGGGGGATGAACACTGAAGCTTTCTTT
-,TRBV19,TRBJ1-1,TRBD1,CASRIIGTGANTEAFF,TGTGCCAGTAGGATAATTGGTACAGGGGCGAACACTGAAGCTTTCTTT
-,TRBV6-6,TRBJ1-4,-,CASSGLAGFDEKLFF,TGTGCCAGCAGTGGACTCGCAGGGTTTGATGAAAAACTGTTTTTT
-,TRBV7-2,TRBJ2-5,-,CASSLYTTGRETQYF,TGTGCCAGCAGCTTATACACCACCGGGCGAGAGACCCAGTACTTC
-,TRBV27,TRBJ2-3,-,CASSFRSDTQYF,TGTGCCAGCAGTTTTCGGTCGGATACGCAGTATTTT
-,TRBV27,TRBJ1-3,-,CASGQWGSGNTIYF,TGTGCCAGCGGGCAATGGGGTTCTGGAAACACCATATATTTT
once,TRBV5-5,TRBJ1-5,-,CASSLSWGNQPQHF,TGTGCCAGCAGCTTATCGTGGGGGAATCAGCCCCAGCATTTT
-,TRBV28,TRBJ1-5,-,CASRPRGYNQPQHF,TGTGCCAGCAGACCACGGGGCTACAATCAGCCCCAGCATTTT
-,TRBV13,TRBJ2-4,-,CASSPRTATKNIQYF,TGTGCCAGCAGCCCCCGGACGGCTACCAAAAACATTCAGTACTTC
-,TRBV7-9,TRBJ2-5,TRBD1,CASSLPDRDAQETQYF,TGTGCCAGCAGCTTACCGGACAGGGATGCTCAAGAGACCCAGTACTTC
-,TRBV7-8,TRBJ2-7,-,CASSPKTGYEQYF,TGTGCCAGCAGCCCTAAAACGGGGTACGAGCAGTACTTC
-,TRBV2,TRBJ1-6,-,CASRRATTQASPLHF,TGTGCCAGCAGACGCGCGACAACCCAGGCTTCACCCCTCCACTTT
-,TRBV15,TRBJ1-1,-,CATGPGKSTEAFF,TGTGCCACCGGGCCGGGGAAGAGCACTGAAGCTTTCTTT
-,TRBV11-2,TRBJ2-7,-,CASSQTQGLGLYEQYF,TGTGCCAGCAGCCAAACGCAGGGACTGGGTCTGTACGAGCAGTACTTC
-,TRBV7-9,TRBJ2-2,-,CASSLSGVPGELFF,TGTGCCAGCAGCTTATCAGGGGTGCCCGGGGAGCTGTTTTTT
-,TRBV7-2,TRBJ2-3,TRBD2,CASSPGTSGFVYTQYF,TGTGCCAGCAGCCCCGGGACTAGCGGGTTTGTGTATACGCAGTATTTT
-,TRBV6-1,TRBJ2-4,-,CASTPEGITKNIQYF,TGTGCCAGCACTCCCGAGGGAATAACTAAAAACATTCAGTACTTC
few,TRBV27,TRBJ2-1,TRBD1,CASRTGGNEQFF,TGTGCCAGCAGGACAGGGGGCAATGAGCAGTTCTTC
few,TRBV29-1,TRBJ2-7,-,CSVVGGIELGSYEQYF,TGCAGCGTCGTGGGGGGAATAGAACTCGGGTCCTACGAGCAGTACTTC
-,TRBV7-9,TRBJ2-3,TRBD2,CASSFMGGSTDTQYF,TGTGCCAGCAGCTTTATGGGAGGGAGCACAGATACGCAGTATTTT
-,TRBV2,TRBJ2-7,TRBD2,CASSEWTSGPYEQYF,TGTGCCAGCAGTGAATGGACTAGCGGGCCCTACGAGCAGTACTTC